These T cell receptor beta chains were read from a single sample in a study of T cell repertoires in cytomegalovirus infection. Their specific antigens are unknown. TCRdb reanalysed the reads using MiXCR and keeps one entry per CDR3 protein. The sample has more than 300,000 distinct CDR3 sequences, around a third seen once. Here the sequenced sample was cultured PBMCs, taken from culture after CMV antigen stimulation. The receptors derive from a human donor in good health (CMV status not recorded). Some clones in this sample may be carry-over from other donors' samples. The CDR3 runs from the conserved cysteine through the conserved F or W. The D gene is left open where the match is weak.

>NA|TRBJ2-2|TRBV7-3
CASRPTGIGELFF
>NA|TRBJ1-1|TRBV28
CASSRGAGGLGNTEAFF
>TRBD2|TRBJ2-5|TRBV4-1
CASSQEEWGLAIQETQYF
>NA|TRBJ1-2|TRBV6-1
CASSGGGTNGYTF
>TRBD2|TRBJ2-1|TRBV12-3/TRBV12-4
CASSRGRGDEQFF
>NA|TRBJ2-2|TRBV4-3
CASSQDPPSAANTGELFF
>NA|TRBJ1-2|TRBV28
CASSGVGYGYGYTF
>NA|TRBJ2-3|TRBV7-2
CASSTLDTQYF
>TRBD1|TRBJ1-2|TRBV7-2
CASSQMGQNYGYTF
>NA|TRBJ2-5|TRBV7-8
CASSLEEIQETQYF
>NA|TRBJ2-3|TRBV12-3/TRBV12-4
CASSGAETDTQYF
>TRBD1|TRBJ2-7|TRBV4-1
CASRQTGTGDAEQYF
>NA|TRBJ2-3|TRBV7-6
CASSLSGGGLTDTQYF
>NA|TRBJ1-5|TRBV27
CASSTGVQPQHF
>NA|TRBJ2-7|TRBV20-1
CSARDQGHPSYEQYF
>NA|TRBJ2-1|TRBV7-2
CASSLVPVYNEQFF
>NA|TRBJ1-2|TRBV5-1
CASVRQDGDGYTF
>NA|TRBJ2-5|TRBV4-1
CASSRSGVVETQYF
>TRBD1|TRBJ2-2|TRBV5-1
CARSVQGAWAGELFF
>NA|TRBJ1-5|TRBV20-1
CSATQGRDQPQHF
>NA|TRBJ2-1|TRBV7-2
CASSLGGFF
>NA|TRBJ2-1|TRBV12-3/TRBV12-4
CASSPWLGKALQSSYNEQFF
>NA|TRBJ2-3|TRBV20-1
CSASNSAGTNTQYF
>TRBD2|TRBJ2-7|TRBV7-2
CASSPSGRSYEQYF
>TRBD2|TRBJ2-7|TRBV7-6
CASSLELSGIGSYEQYF
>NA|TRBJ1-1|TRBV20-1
CSASDEGVATEAFF
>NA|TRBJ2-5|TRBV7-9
CASSPSSRQETQYF
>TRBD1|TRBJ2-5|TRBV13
CASSLPGTGLAETQYF